A selection of T cell receptor beta chains follows, all from one sample in a study of naive and memory T cell subsets. TCRdb fed the 5' RACE reads into MiXCR, producing one record per CDR3 protein. Counted here are roughly 62,000 distinct CDR3 sequences, 7% to 8% occurring once; the ten biggest clones make up 15% to 20%. These receptors all come from a female donor in good health. The CDR3 runs from the conserved cysteine through the conserved F or W. Fields, in order: D gene, V gene, J gene, CDR3 length, clone size, CDR3 protein, CDR3 DNA. The D gene is left open where the match is weak. Clone sizes are given selectively: once, few, many, or a class where the clone is expanded.

d_gene: NA; v_gene: TRBV29-1; j_gene: TRBJ2-1; len: 15; abundance: NA; CDR3aa: CSAPRGSNGYNEQFF; CDR3nt: TGCAGCGCCCCCCGGGGGAGTAACGGTTACAATGAGCAGTTCTTC
d_gene: NA; v_gene: TRBV6-5; j_gene: TRBJ1-2; len: 14; abundance: NA; CDR3aa: CASSPTGGVYGYTF; CDR3nt: TGTGCCAGCAGTCCAACCGGGGGCGTCTATGGCTACACCTTC
d_gene: NA; v_gene: TRBV19; j_gene: TRBJ2-6; len: 16; abundance: few; CDR3aa: CASSIGRFSGANVLTF; CDR3nt: TGTGCCAGTAGTATCGGACGTTTCTCTGGGGCCAACGTCCTGACTTTC
d_gene: NA; v_gene: TRBV6-1; j_gene: TRBJ2-7; len: 15; abundance: NA; CDR3aa: CASSEVRTATYEQYF; CDR3nt: TGTGCCAGCAGTGAGGTTAGGACGGCTACCTACGAGCAGTACTTC
d_gene: NA; v_gene: TRBV28; j_gene: TRBJ2-7; len: 10; abundance: few; CDR3aa: CASSAREQYF; CDR3nt: TGTGCCAGCAGCGCCCGCGAGCAGTACTTC
d_gene: TRBD1; v_gene: TRBV30; j_gene: TRBJ1-6; len: 13; abundance: few; CDR3aa: CAWRQQGVSPLHF; CDR3nt: TGTGCCTGGAGACAACAGGGGGTATCACCCCTCCACTTT
d_gene: NA; v_gene: TRBV21-1; j_gene: TRBJ2-1; len: 16; abundance: few; CDR3aa: CASSNPKTGDGNEQFF; CDR3nt: TGTGCCAGCAGCAACCCTAAAACGGGAGACGGGAATGAGCAGTTCTTC
d_gene: TRBD1; v_gene: TRBV5-1; j_gene: TRBJ2-1; len: 17; abundance: NA; CDR3aa: CASSLVAGGSSYNEQFF; CDR3nt: TGCGCCAGCAGCTTGGTGGCAGGGGGTTCCTCCTACAATGAGCAGTTCTTC
d_gene: NA; v_gene: TRBV20-1; j_gene: TRBJ2-2; len: 14; abundance: few; CDR3aa: CSAPGTGNTGELFF; CDR3nt: TGCAGTGCTCCTGGGACGGGGAACACCGGGGAGCTGTTTTTT
d_gene: TRBD2; v_gene: TRBV14; j_gene: TRBJ2-7; len: 16; abundance: few; CDR3aa: CASSGLAGGDPYEQYF; CDR3nt: TGTGCCAGCAGCGGACTAGCTGGCGGGGACCCTTACGAGCAGTACTTC
d_gene: TRBD2; v_gene: TRBV28; j_gene: TRBJ2-2; len: 16; abundance: NA; CDR3aa: CASSAGTSGRSGELFF; CDR3nt: TGTGCCAGCAGTGCCGGGACTAGCGGGAGGTCCGGGGAGCTGTTTTTT
d_gene: TRBD2; v_gene: TRBV27; j_gene: TRBJ2-3; len: 16; abundance: NA; CDR3aa: CASSRGLAGGLDTQYF; CDR3nt: TGTGCCAGCAGTAGAGGACTAGCGGGAGGGTTAGATACGCAGTATTTT
d_gene: TRBD2; v_gene: TRBV20-1; j_gene: TRBJ2-5; len: 20; abundance: few; CDR3aa: CSARGGLAGGPGGWQETQYF; CDR3nt: TGCAGTGCTAGAGGGGGACTAGCGGGAGGGCCCGGGGGTTGGCAAGAGACCCAGTACTTC
d_gene: NA; v_gene: TRBV3-1; j_gene: TRBJ2-5; len: 12; abundance: few; CDR3aa: CASLGYPETQYF; CDR3nt: TGTGCCAGCCTCGGTTATCCGGAGACCCAGTACTTC
d_gene: NA; v_gene: TRBV10-3; j_gene: TRBJ1-4; len: 17; abundance: many; CDR3aa: CAISEDSQGSTNEKLFF; CDR3nt: TGTGCCATCAGTGAGGATTCGCAGGGGTCAACTAATGAAAAACTGTTTTTT
d_gene: NA; v_gene: TRBV12-3/TRBV12-4; j_gene: TRBJ1-5; len: 15; abundance: few; CDR3aa: CASRSDSANNQPQHF; CDR3nt: TGTGCCAGCAGATCTGACAGCGCCAACAATCAGCCCCAGCATTTT
d_gene: NA; v_gene: TRBV9; j_gene: TRBJ2-3; len: 16; abundance: NA; CDR3aa: CASSVERGGSTDTQYF; CDR3nt: TGTGCCAGCAGCGTAGAGAGGGGGGGGAGCACAGATACGCAGTATTTT
d_gene: NA; v_gene: TRBV12-3/TRBV12-4; j_gene: TRBJ1-6; len: 15; abundance: many; CDR3aa: CASSLLMAGRSPLHF; CDR3nt: TGTGCCAGCAGTTTACTTATGGCCGGTAGATCACCCCTCCACTTT
d_gene: NA; v_gene: TRBV5-1; j_gene: TRBJ1-2; len: 14; abundance: many; CDR3aa: CASRRPGTDYGYTF; CDR3nt: TGCGCCAGCAGGCGGCCAGGGACGGACTATGGCTACACCTTC
d_gene: TRBD1; v_gene: TRBV5-1; j_gene: TRBJ1-4; len: 15; abundance: few; CDR3aa: CASSRDRGGNEKLFF; CDR3nt: TGCGCCAGCAGCCGCGACAGGGGAGGTAATGAAAAACTGTTTTTT
d_gene: NA; v_gene: TRBV30; j_gene: TRBJ2-5; len: 13; abundance: NA; CDR3aa: CAWSVRSGETQYF; CDR3nt: TGTGCCTGGAGTGTACGGAGCGGAGAGACCCAGTACTTC
d_gene: TRBD2; v_gene: TRBV10-2; j_gene: TRBJ2-2; len: 15; abundance: few; CDR3aa: CASTGLAGDTGELFF; CDR3nt: TGCGCCAGCACCGGACTAGCGGGAGACACCGGGGAGCTGTTTTTT
d_gene: TRBD1; v_gene: TRBV19; j_gene: TRBJ2-7; len: 15; abundance: few; CDR3aa: CASSIIPGTVDEQYF; CDR3nt: TGTGCCAGTAGTATAATCCCCGGGACAGTCGACGAGCAGTACTTC
d_gene: TRBD1; v_gene: TRBV7-8; j_gene: TRBJ2-7; len: 15; abundance: few; CDR3aa: CASSPGTGYSYEQYF; CDR3nt: TGTGCCAGCAGCCCTGGGACAGGTTACTCCTACGAGCAGTACTTC
d_gene: NA; v_gene: TRBV19; j_gene: TRBJ1-5; len: 16; abundance: NA; CDR3aa: CASTRTTEHSNQPQHF; CDR3nt: TGTGCCAGTACCCGGACGACAGAACATAGCAATCAGCCCCAGCATTTT
d_gene: TRBD2; v_gene: TRBV28; j_gene: TRBJ2-7; len: 13; abundance: NA; CDR3aa: CASSPLAAYEQYF; CDR3nt: TGTGCCAGCAGTCCCCTAGCGGCCTACGAGCAGTACTTC
d_gene: NA; v_gene: TRBV29-1; j_gene: TRBJ1-1; len: 14; abundance: many; CDR3aa: CSVGGAYGITEAFF; CDR3nt: TGCAGCGTTGGAGGGGCCTACGGAATAACTGAAGCTTTCTTT
d_gene: NA; v_gene: TRBV4-2; j_gene: TRBJ1-1; len: 14; abundance: few; CDR3aa: CASSYEPGKTEAFF; CDR3nt: TGTGCCAGCAGCTACGAACCGGGGAAGACTGAAGCTTTCTTT
d_gene: NA; v_gene: TRBV11-2; j_gene: TRBJ2-2; len: 13; abundance: NA; CDR3aa: CASSLDSTGELFF; CDR3nt: TGTGCCAGCAGCCTTGATAGCACCGGGGAGCTGTTTTTT
d_gene: TRBD1; v_gene: TRBV12-3/TRBV12-4; j_gene: TRBJ2-7; len: 15; abundance: few; CDR3aa: CASIIRQGVSYEQYF; CDR3nt: TGTGCCAGCATTATTAGACAGGGTGTCTCCTACGAGCAGTACTTC
d_gene: TRBD2; v_gene: TRBV28; j_gene: TRBJ2-3; len: 16; abundance: NA; CDR3aa: CASSILLAGSTDTQYF; CDR3nt: TGTGCCAGCAGTATCTTACTAGCGGGAAGCACAGATACGCAGTATTTT
d_gene: NA; v_gene: TRBV11-1; j_gene: TRBJ1-4; len: 14; abundance: many; CDR3aa: CASSFTGTPEKLFF; CDR3nt: TGTGCCAGCAGCTTCACCGGGACCCCTGAAAAACTGTTTTTT
d_gene: NA; v_gene: TRBV5-1; j_gene: TRBJ1-2; len: 15; abundance: NA; CDR3aa: CASSLGTGARSGYTF; CDR3nt: TGCGCCAGCAGCTTGGGAACGGGGGCTCGGTCTGGCTACACCTTC
d_gene: NA; v_gene: TRBV2; j_gene: TRBJ2-2; len: 12; abundance: NA; CDR3aa: CASRRNTGELFF; CDR3nt: TGTGCCAGCAGGAGAAACACCGGGGAGCTGTTTTTT
d_gene: TRBD1; v_gene: TRBV28; j_gene: TRBJ1-1; len: 17; abundance: few; CDR3aa: CASSPGTGRGRLGEAFF; CDR3nt: TGTGCCAGCAGTCCGGGGACAGGGAGGGGACGGTTAGGTGAAGCTTTCTTT
d_gene: NA; v_gene: TRBV28; j_gene: TRBJ2-7; len: 13; abundance: NA; CDR3aa: CASHPGRSYEQYF; CDR3nt: TGTGCCAGCCACCCCGGACGCTCCTACGAGCAGTACTTC
d_gene: TRBD1; v_gene: TRBV27; j_gene: TRBJ2-5; len: 16; abundance: NA; CDR3aa: CASQIQGAVYQETQYF; CDR3nt: TGTGCCAGCCAAATACAGGGGGCAGTGTACCAAGAGACCCAGTACTTC
d_gene: NA; v_gene: TRBV12-3/TRBV12-4; j_gene: TRBJ1-6; len: 11; abundance: many; CDR3aa: CASAAESPLHF; CDR3nt: TGTGCCTCCGCAGCGGAATCACCCCTCCACTTT
d_gene: NA; v_gene: TRBV28; j_gene: TRBJ1-1; len: 17; abundance: NA; CDR3aa: CASTHLVGWTLNTEAFF; CDR3nt: TGTGCCAGCACTCATCTGGTTGGGTGGACGTTGAACACTGAAGCTTTCTTT
d_gene: NA; v_gene: TRBV7-9; j_gene: TRBJ2-1; len: 13; abundance: NA; CDR3aa: CASSYRTSNEQFF; CDR3nt: TGTGCCAGCAGCTACCGGACGAGCAATGAGCAGTTCTTC
d_gene: NA; v_gene: TRBV4-2; j_gene: TRBJ2-2; len: 16; abundance: NA; CDR3aa: CASSSDPPRFTGELFF; CDR3nt: TGTGCCAGCAGCTCAGACCCCCCTAGATTCACCGGGGAGCTGTTTTTT
d_gene: TRBD2; v_gene: TRBV20-1; j_gene: TRBJ2-1; len: 14; abundance: many; CDR3aa: CSARASGGGNEQFF; CDR3nt: TGCAGTGCTAGAGCTAGCGGGGGCGGCAATGAGCAGTTCTTC
d_gene: NA; v_gene: TRBV27; j_gene: TRBJ1-5; len: 14; abundance: few; CDR3aa: CASRGENSNQPQHF; CDR3nt: TGTGCCAGCAGGGGGGAGAATAGCAATCAGCCCCAGCATTTT
d_gene: TRBD1; v_gene: TRBV20-1; j_gene: TRBJ1-5; len: 18; abundance: few; CDR3aa: CSARERARGSAFNQPQHF; CDR3nt: TGCAGTGCTAGGGAGAGGGCCAGGGGGTCGGCGTTCAATCAGCCCCAGCATTTT
d_gene: TRBD1; v_gene: TRBV30; j_gene: TRBJ1-2; len: 14; abundance: many; CDR3aa: CAWKETGDNYGYTF; CDR3nt: TGTGCCTGGAAGGAGACAGGGGATAACTATGGCTACACCTTC
d_gene: TRBD2; v_gene: TRBV20-1; j_gene: TRBJ2-3; len: 16; abundance: NA; CDR3aa: CSARVPSGGVTDTQYF; CDR3nt: TGCAGTGCTAGAGTCCCTAGCGGGGGGGTCACAGATACGCAGTATTTT
d_gene: TRBD1; v_gene: TRBV5-1; j_gene: TRBJ2-7; len: 15; abundance: few; CDR3aa: CASSHGQGAFYEQYF; CDR3nt: TGCGCCAGCAGCCACGGACAGGGGGCATTCTACGAGCAGTACTTC
d_gene: TRBD1; v_gene: TRBV20-1; j_gene: TRBJ2-4; len: 23; abundance: few; CDR3aa: CSARARKSSLGQGAGRAKNIQYF; CDR3nt: TGCAGTGCTAGAGCCAGAAAATCTAGTCTGGGACAGGGGGCCGGTCGGGCCAAAAACATTCAGTACTTC
d_gene: TRBD1; v_gene: TRBV29-1; j_gene: TRBJ1-2; len: 12; abundance: NA; CDR3aa: CSGWTGVIFYTF; CDR3nt: TGCAGCGGCTGGACAGGGGTAATATTCTACACCTTC
d_gene: NA; v_gene: TRBV5-1; j_gene: TRBJ2-3; len: 14; abundance: NA; CDR3aa: CASSLALNADTQYF; CDR3nt: TGCGCCAGCAGCTTGGCCTTGAACGCAGATACGCAGTATTTT
d_gene: TRBD1; v_gene: TRBV20-1; j_gene: TRBJ1-1; len: 11; abundance: many; CDR3aa: CSARRTGLAFF; CDR3nt: TGCAGTGCTAGGCGGACAGGGCTAGCTTTCTTT
d_gene: TRBD2; v_gene: TRBV11-2; j_gene: TRBJ2-3; len: 19; abundance: NA; CDR3aa: CASSLSRGGTGYNTDTQYF; CDR3nt: TGTGCCAGCAGCTTATCTCGCGGGGGAACGGGTTACAACACAGATACGCAGTATTTT
d_gene: NA; v_gene: TRBV5-1; j_gene: TRBJ2-5; len: 13; abundance: few; CDR3aa: CASSLIGSETQYF; CDR3nt: TGCGCCAGCAGCTTGATTGGTTCGGAGACCCAGTACTTC